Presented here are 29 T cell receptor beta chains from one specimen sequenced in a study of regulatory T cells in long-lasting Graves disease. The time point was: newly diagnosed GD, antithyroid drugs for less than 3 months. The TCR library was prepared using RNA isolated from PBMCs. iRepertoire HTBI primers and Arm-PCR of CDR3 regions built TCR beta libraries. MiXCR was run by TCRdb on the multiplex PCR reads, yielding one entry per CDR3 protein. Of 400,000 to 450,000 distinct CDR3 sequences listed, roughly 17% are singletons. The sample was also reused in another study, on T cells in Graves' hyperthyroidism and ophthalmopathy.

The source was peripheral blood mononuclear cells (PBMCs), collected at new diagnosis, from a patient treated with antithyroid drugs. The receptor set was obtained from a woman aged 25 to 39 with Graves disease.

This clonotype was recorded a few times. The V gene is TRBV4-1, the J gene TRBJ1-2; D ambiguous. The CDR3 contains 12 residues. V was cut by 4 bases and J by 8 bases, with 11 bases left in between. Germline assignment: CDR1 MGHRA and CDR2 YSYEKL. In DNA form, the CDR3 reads TGCGCCAGCAGCCCCTCGGGGTACGGCTACACCTTC. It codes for CASSPSGYGYTF.

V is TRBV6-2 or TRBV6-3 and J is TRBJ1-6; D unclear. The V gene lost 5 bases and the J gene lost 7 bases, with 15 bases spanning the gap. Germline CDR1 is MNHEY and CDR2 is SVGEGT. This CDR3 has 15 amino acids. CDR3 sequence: CASSEFGWVNSPLHF. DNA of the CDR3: TGTGCCAGCAGTGAATTCGGGTGGGTGAATTCACCCCTCCACTTT.

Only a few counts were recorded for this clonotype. CDR3 in amino acids: CASTPPGRTGAYYGYTF. The CDR3 nucleotides read TGTGCCAGTACCCCACCTGGGAGGACAGGGGCTTACTATGGCTACACCTTC. The chain uses TRBV19 and TRBJ1-2; 9 nucleotides line up with TRBD1. Looked up from germline, CDR1 is LNHDA and CDR2 is SQIVND (reference sequence). The CDR3 sequence is 17 residues long. V dropped 7 bases and J dropped 3; count of bases not matched to a gene: 15.

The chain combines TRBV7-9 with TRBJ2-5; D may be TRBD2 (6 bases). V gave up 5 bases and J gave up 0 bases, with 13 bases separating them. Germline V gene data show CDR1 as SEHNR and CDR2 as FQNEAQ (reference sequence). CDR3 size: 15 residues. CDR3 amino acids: CASSPGLQYQETQYF. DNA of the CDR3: TGTGCCAGCAGCCCTGGACTACAGTACCAAGAGACCCAGTACTTC.

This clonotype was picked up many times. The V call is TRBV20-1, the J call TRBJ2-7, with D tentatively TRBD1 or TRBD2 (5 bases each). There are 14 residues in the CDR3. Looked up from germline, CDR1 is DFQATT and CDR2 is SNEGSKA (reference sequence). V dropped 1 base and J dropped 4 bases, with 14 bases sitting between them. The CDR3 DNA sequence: TGCAGTGCTAGAGGCAGGGAGCCAATTTACGAGCAGTACTTC. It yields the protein CSARGREPIYEQYF.

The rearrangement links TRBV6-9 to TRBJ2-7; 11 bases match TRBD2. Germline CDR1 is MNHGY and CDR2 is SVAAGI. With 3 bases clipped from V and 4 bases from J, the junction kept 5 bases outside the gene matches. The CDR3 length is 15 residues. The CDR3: CASSYLASGRYEQYF. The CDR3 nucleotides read TGTGCCAGCAGTTACCTGGCTAGCGGGAGGTACGAGCAGTACTTC.

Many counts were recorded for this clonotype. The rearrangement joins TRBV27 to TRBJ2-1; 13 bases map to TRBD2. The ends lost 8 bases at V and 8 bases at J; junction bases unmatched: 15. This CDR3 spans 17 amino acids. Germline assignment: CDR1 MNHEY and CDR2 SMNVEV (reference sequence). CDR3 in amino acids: CASGYDPRLAGGDEQFF. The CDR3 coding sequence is TGTGCCAGCGGTTACGATCCGCGACTAGCGGGGGGCGATGAGCAGTTCTTC.

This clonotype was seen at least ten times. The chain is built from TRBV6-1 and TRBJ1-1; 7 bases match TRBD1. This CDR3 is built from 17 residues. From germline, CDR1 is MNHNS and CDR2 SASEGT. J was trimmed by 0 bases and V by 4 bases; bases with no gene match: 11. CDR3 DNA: TGTGCCAGCAGTGTTAATCATGGGACAGTCATGAACACTGAAGCTTTCTTT. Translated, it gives CASSVNHGTVMNTEAFF.

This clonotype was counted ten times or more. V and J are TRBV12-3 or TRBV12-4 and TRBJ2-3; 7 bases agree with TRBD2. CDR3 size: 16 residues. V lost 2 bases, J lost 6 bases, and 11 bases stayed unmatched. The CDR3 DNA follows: TGTGCCAGCAGTTTAAACTCCCGGGAGGCAGGGGATACGCAGTATTTT. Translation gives CASSLNSREAGDTQYF.

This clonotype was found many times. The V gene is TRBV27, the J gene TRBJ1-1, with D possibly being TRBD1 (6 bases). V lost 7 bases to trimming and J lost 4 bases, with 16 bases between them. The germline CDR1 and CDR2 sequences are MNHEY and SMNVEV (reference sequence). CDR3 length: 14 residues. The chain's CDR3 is CASNSQGMGTEAFF. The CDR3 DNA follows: TGTGCCAGCAATTCCCAGGGGATGGGCACTGAAGCTTTCTTT.

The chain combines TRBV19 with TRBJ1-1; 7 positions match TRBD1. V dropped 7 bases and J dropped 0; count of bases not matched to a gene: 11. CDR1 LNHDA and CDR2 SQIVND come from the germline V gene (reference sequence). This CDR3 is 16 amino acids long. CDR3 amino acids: CASKVRGQTMNTEAFF. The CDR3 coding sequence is TGTGCCAGTAAAGTAAGGGGACAGACCATGAACACTGAAGCTTTCTTT.

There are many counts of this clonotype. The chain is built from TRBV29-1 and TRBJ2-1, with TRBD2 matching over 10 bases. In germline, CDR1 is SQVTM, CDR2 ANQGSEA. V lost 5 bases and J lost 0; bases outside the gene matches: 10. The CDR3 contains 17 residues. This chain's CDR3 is CSVPRTSGWFSYNEQFF. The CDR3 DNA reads TGCAGCGTTCCCAGGACTAGCGGTTGGTTCTCCTACAATGAGCAGTTCTTC.

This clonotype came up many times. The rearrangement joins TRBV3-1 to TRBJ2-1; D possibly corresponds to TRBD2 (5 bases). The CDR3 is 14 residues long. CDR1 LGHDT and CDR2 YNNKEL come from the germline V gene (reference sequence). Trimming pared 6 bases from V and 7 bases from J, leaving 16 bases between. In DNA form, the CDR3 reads TGTGCCAGCAGTTACGGAGGTCCGGGGAATGAGCAGTTCTTC. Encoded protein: CASSYGGPGNEQFF.

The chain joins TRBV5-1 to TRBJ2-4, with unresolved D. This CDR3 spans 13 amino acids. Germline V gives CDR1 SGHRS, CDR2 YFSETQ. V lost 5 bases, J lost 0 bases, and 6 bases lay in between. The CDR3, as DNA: TGCGCCAGCAGACTTAGAGCCAAAAACATTCAGTACTTC. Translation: CASRLRAKNIQYF.

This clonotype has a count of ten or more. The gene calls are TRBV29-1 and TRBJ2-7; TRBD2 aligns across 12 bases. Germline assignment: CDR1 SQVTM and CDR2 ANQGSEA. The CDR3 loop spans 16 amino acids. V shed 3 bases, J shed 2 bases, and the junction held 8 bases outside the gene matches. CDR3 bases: TGCAGCGTTGAGGGACTAGCGGGTGGTATCGCCTACGAGCAGTACTTC. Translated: CSVEGLAGGIAYEQYF.

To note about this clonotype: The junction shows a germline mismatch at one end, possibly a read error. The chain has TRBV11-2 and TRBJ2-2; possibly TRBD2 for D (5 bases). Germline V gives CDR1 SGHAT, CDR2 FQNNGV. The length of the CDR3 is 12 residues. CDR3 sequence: CASSSYTGEPFF. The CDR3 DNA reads TGTGCCAGCAGCTCGTACACCGGGGAGCCGTTTTTT.

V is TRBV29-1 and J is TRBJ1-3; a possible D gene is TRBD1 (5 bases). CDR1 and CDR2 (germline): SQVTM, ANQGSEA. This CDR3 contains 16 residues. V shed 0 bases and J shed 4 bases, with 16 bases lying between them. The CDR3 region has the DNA TGCAGCGTTGAAGATCGGGGCAGGGCCGGGGGAAACACCATATATTTT. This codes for CSVEDRGRAGGNTIYF.

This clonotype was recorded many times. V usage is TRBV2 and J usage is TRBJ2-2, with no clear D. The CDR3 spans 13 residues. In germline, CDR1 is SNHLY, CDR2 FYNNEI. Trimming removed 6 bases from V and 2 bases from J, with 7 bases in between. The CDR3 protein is CASRTSNTGELFF. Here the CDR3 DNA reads TGTGCCAGCAGGACTTCTAACACCGGGGAGCTGTTTTTT.

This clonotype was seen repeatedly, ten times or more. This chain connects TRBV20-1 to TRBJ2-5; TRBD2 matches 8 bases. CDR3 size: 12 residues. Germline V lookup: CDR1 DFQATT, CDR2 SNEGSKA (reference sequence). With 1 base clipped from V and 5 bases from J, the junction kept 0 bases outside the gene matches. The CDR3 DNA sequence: TGCAGTGCTAGAGCGGGAGGGGAGACCCAGTACTTC. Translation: CSARAGGETQYF.

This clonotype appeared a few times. CDR3 in DNA: TGCAGTGCTATCGCGGGGTCCTACAATGAGCAGTTCTTC. Its protein is CSAIAGSYNEQFF. This chain joins TRBV20-1 and TRBJ2-1, with a possible D match to TRBD2 (6 bases). Germline CDR1 is DFQATT and CDR2 is SNEGSKA (reference sequence). The CDR3 consists of 13 residues. Between the trimmed V and J ends, which lost 4 bases and 1 base, there was a span of 8 bases.

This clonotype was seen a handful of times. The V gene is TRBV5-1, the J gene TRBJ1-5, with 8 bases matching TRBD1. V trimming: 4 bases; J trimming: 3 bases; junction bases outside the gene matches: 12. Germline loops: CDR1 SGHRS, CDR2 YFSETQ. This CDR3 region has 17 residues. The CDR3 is CASSPTPQGADNQPQHF. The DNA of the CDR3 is TGCGCCAGCAGCCCGACCCCCCAGGGGGCGGACAATCAGCCCCAGCATTTT. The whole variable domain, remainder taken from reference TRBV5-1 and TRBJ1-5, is KAGVTQTPRYLIKTRGQQVTLSCSPISGHRSVSWYQQTPGQGLQFLFEYFSETQRNKGNFPGRFSGRQFSNSRSEMNVSTLELGDSALYLCASSPTPQGADNQPQHFGDGTRLSIL.

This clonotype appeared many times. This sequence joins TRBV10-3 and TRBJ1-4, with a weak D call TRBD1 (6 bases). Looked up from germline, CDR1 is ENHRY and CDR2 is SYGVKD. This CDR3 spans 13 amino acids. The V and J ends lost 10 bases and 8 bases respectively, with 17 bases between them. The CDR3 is CATTLRGGEKLFF. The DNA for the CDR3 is TGTGCCACTACGCTGAGGGGGGGCGAAAAACTGTTTTTT.

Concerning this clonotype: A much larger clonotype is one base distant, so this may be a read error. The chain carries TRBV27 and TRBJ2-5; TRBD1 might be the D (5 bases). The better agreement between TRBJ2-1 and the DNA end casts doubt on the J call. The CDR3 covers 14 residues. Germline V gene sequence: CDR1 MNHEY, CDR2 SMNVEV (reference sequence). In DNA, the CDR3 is TGTGCCAGCGGTTTCATCGCCGGACACATGGAGCAGTTCTTC. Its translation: CASGFIAGHMEQFF.

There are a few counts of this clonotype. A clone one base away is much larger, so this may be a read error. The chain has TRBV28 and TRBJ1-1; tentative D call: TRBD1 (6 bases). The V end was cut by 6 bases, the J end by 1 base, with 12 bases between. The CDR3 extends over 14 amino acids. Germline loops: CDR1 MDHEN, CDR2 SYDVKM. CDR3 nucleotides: TGTGCCAGCAGCTCCGGGACACAGAACACTGAAGCTTTCTTT. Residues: CASSSGTQNTEAFF. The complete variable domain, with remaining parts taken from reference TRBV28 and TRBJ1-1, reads DVKVTQSSRYLVKRTGEKVFLECVQDMDHENMFWYRQDPGLGLRLIYFSYDVKMKEKGDIPEGYSVSREKKERFSLILESASTNQTSMYLCASSSGTQNTEAFFGQGTRLTVV.

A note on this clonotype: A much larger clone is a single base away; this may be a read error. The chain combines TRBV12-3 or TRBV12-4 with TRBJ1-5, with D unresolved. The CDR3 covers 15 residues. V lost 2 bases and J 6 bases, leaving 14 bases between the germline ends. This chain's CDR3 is CASSLSGEASQPQHF. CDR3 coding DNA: TGTGCCAGCAGTTTAAGTGGGGAGGCCAGTCAGCCCCAGCATTTT.

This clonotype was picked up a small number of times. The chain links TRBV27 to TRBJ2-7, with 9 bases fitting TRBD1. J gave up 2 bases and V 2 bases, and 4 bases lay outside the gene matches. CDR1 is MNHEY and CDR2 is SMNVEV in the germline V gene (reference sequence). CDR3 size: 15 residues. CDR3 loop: CASSLLGQGAYEQYF. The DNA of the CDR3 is TGTGCCAGCAGTTTACTGGGACAGGGAGCCTACGAGCAGTACTTC.

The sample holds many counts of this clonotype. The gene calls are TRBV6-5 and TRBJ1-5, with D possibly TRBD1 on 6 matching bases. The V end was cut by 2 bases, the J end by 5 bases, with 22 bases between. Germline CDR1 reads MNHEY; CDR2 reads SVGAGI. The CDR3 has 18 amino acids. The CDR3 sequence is CASSYLGYTGYEHQPQHF. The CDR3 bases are TGTGCCAGCAGTTACCTGGGCTATACAGGGTACGAGCATCAGCCCCAGCATTTT.

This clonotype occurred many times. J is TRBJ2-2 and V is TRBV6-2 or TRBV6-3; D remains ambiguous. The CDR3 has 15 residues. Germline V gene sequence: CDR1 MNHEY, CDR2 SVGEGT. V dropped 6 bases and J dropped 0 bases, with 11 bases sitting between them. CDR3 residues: CASSPWPSNTGELFF. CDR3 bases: TGTGCCAGCAGCCCCTGGCCCTCGAACACCGGGGAGCTGTTTTTT.

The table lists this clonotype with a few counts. The CDR3 nucleotides read TGTGCCAGCAGCCTGACGGGACAGGGTTCCTACGAGCAGTACTTC. It is translated as CASSLTGQGSYEQYF. This chain uses TRBV27 with TRBJ2-7, with 9 bases aligning to TRBD1. This CDR3 is 15 amino acids long. V dropped 6 bases and J dropped 1; count of bases not matched to a gene: 7. CDR1 and CDR2 (germline): MNHEY, SMNVEV (reference sequence).